Listed below are T cell receptor beta chains from one sample, sequenced in a study of metastatic and nonmetastatic thyroid tumors. Using MiXCR, TCRdb re-called clones from the PCR reads. This sample yields approximately 90,000 clones, of which more than 9.5% are seen a single time; approximately 10% belongs to the top ten. Sequenced: blood. Every receptor here comes from a female donor with papillary thyroid cancer or a benign thyroid nodule (not recorded which). Some clones in this sample may be carry-over from other donors' samples. Each CDR3 is given with its conserved first and last residue. D genes are given only for firm matches. The size entry is marked missing in some rows and otherwise reads once, few, many or a size class.

v_call,cdr3_length,clone_size,j_call,d_call,cdr3_nt,cdr3_aa
TRBV20-1,13,many,TRBJ2-7,NA,TGCAGTGCTAGAGATGGCCTTACCTACGAGCAGTACTTC,CSARDGLTYEQYF
TRBV20-1,16,once,TRBJ1-5,NA,TGCAGTGCTAGAGCTCTCACGACAGGTAGGGATCAGCCCCAGCATTTT,CSARALTTGRDQPQHF
TRBV27,13,many,TRBJ1-2,NA,TGTGCCAGCAGTTTCCGGGGCCTCTATGGCTACACCTTC,CASSFRGLYGYTF
TRBV28,18,many,TRBJ1-5,TRBD1,TGTGCCAGCAGTCCCCCACGGACAGGGGGGGACAGCAATCAGCCCCAGCATTTT,CASSPPRTGGDSNQPQHF
TRBV19,16,many,TRBJ2-3,TRBD2,TGTGCCAGTGGGCTTAGCGGGAGGGCCGGCACAGATACGCAGTATTTT,CASGLSGRAGTDTQYF
TRBV6-1,13,many,TRBJ2-7,NA,TGTGCCAGCAGTGGAAGGGGGTACTACGAGCAGTACTTC,CASSGRGYYEQYF
TRBV29-1,14,many,TRBJ2-3,NA,TGCAGCGTGGAACCGGACCGCTACACAGATACGCAGTATTTT,CSVEPDRYTDTQYF
TRBV9,14,many,TRBJ2-3,NA,TGTGCCAGCAGCCTCCGGGAAGGCACAGATACGCAGTATTTT,CASSLREGTDTQYF
TRBV6-2/TRBV6-3,16,many,TRBJ2-4,NA,TGTGCCAGCAGTTTTGACACTCCTATAGCCAAAAACATTCAGTACTTC,CASSFDTPIAKNIQYF
TRBV28,13,many,TRBJ2-7,NA,TGTGCCAGCAGTTCCTGGGGGCGGTACGAGCAGTACTTC,CASSSWGRYEQYF
TRBV6-1,14,few,TRBJ2-1,TRBD2,TGTGCCAGCGGGGGACTAGCGGGAGGCAATGAGCAGTTCTTC,CASGGLAGGNEQFF
TRBV20-1,15,NA,TRBJ2-7,TRBD2,TGCAGTGCTAGAGTAGGGCTAGCGGGACGGTACGAGCAGTACTTC,CSARVGLAGRYEQYF
TRBV4-3,16,many,TRBJ2-5,NA,TGCGCCAGCAGCCAGAGCCACCCAGGGGTCCAAGAGACCCAGTACTTC,CASSQSHPGVQETQYF
TRBV28,13,many,TRBJ2-3,NA,TGTGCCAGCAGTTTCCCCCTCGAAGATACGCAGTATTTT,CASSFPLEDTQYF
TRBV3-1,13,many,TRBJ2-7,TRBD2,TGTGCCAGCAGCGGGACTAGCCCCTACGAGCAGTACTTC,CASSGTSPYEQYF
TRBV28,15,many,TRBJ2-7,NA,TGTGCCAGCAGTTCCCTGGGTAGGAGCTCCTACGAGCAGTACTTC,CASSSLGRSSYEQYF
TRBV20-1,14,NA,TRBJ2-5,TRBD1,TGCAGTTCTAGAGCCGTGGACAGGGGAGAGACCCAGTACTTC,CSSRAVDRGETQYF
TRBV20-1,16,many,TRBJ2-1,TRBD2,TGCAGTGCTCCCAATCCCCTAGCGGGAGGGTACAATGAGCAGTTCTTC,CSAPNPLAGGYNEQFF
TRBV11-2,13,NA,TRBJ2-7,NA,TGTGCCAGCAGCTTAGTTGTGTCATCAGGGCAGTACTTC,CASSLVVSSGQYF
TRBV20-1,14,many,TRBJ2-7,NA,TGCAGTGCTAGAGACTTGGCGGGGAAGCACGAGCAGTACTTC,CSARDLAGKHEQYF
TRBV11-1,17,many,TRBJ2-7,TRBD1,TGTGCCAGCAGTCGAATACCCGGACAGGGTGAGGCTCACGAGCAGTACTTC,CASSRIPGQGEAHEQYF
TRBV12-3/TRBV12-4,14,few,TRBJ2-1,NA,TGTGCCAGCAGTTCCCCAGGACGTTACAATGAGCAGTTCTTC,CASSSPGRYNEQFF
TRBV6-1,16,NA,TRBJ2-2,TRBD2,TGTGCCAGCAGGGAAGGACTAGCGGGAGCTCTCGGGGAGCTGTTTTTT,CASREGLAGALGELFF
TRBV7-2,15,NA,TRBJ2-3,NA,TGTGCCAGCAGCTTCGCACAGGGACTCACAGATACGCAGTATTTT,CASSFAQGLTDTQYF
TRBV27,14,many,TRBJ2-7,TRBD2,TGTGCCAGCAGACCGGGACTAGCGGGGTACGAGCAGTACTTC,CASRPGLAGYEQYF
TRBV5-1,16,many,TRBJ2-1,NA,TGCGCCAGCAGCTTGATGGCTAGCGAGACGCAAAATGAGCAGTTCTTC,CASSLMASETQNEQFF
TRBV5-1,15,NA,TRBJ2-5,NA,TGCGCCAGCAGATTGAATTCGGATACAGGTCTAACCCAGTACTTC,CASRLNSDTGLTQYF
TRBV19,15,many,TRBJ2-2,NA,TGTGCCAGCCTACCGGGACTCTGGTGGGCCGGGGAGCTGTTTTTT,CASLPGLWWAGELFF
TRBV12-3/TRBV12-4,13,many,TRBJ1-1,NA,TGTGCCAGCAGTTTAGAGGCCTACACTGAAGCTTTCTTT,CASSLEAYTEAFF
TRBV15,16,many,TRBJ2-2,TRBD1,TGTGCCACCAGCAGAGATGCCGGGACAGGGACCGGGGAGCTGTTTTTT,CATSRDAGTGTGELFF
TRBV28,16,NA,TRBJ2-7,NA,TGTGCCAGCAGTTTATCAGTTCTGGGGTCCGCCTACGAGCAGTACTTC,CASSLSVLGSAYEQYF
TRBV30,14,NA,TRBJ1-3,NA,TGTGCCTGGCCTCCCCACAGGGATGGAAACACCATATATTTT,CAWPPHRDGNTIYF
TRBV6-2/TRBV6-3,13,few,TRBJ1-1,NA,TGTGCCAGCAGTGTCGTAGCCAACACTGAAGCTTTCTTT,CASSVVANTEAFF
TRBV12-3/TRBV12-4,15,many,TRBJ1-2,NA,TGTGCCAGCAGTTCGGGGGCGTTAGCTAACTATGGCTACACCTTC,CASSSGALANYGYTF
TRBV12-3/TRBV12-4,21,NA,TRBJ2-5,TRBD2,TGTGCCAGCAGTTCGTCAACCGCAGCTGTACCACTAGCGGGGGACCAAGAGACCCAGTACTTC,CASSSSTAAVPLAGDQETQYF
TRBV15,16,NA,TRBJ1-5,NA,TGTGCCACCAGCAGAGATCATGTGGTAATCAATCAGCCCCAGCATTTT,CATSRDHVVINQPQHF
TRBV9,18,many,TRBJ2-7,TRBD2,TGTGCCAGCAGCGTAGGGGGTAGCGGGAACACAATCTCCTACGAGCAGTACTTC,CASSVGGSGNTISYEQYF
TRBV6-2/TRBV6-3,15,many,TRBJ2-1,NA,TGTGCCAGCAGTTTAGCGGCATACTCCTACAATGAGCAGTTCTTC,CASSLAAYSYNEQFF
TRBV5-6,16,few,TRBJ2-5,NA,TGTGCCAGCAGCCCGTGGGGAGGGGGAAACCTGGGGACCCAGTACTTC,CASSPWGGGNLGTQYF
TRBV5-4,17,many,TRBJ2-6,NA,TGTGCCAGCAGCTCTCACCCTGGGGGCTCTGGGGCCAACGTCCTGACTTTC,CASSSHPGGSGANVLTF
TRBV5-1,15,many,TRBJ2-1,NA,TGCGCCAGCAGCTTGCGGCAGGGGGGCGGCAATGAGCAGTTCTTC,CASSLRQGGGNEQFF
TRBV6-5,15,many,TRBJ1-6,TRBD1,TGTGCCAGCAGTTACCAAGGGGGCAGCGGTTCACCCCTCCACTTT,CASSYQGGSGSPLHF
TRBV20-1,13,many,TRBJ2-5,NA,TGCAGTGCCGATTTGAGGGAAATAAAGACCCAGTACTTC,CSADLREIKTQYF
TRBV19,16,NA,TRBJ1-5,NA,TGTGCCAGTAGTACTCGGAGACGGCCCAGTGCTCAGCCCCAGCATTTT,CASSTRRRPSAQPQHF
TRBV5-1,11,many,TRBJ2-1,NA,TGCGCCAGCACCGATAGCAATGAGCAGTTCTTC,CASTDSNEQFF
TRBV10-3,13,many,TRBJ1-5,NA,TGTGCCATCAGTCCGGGCCTCAATCAGCCCCAGCATTTT,CAISPGLNQPQHF
TRBV11-2,13,many,TRBJ1-2,TRBD1,TGTGCCAGCAGCCCGGGACAGTTCTATGGCTACACCTTC,CASSPGQFYGYTF
TRBV20-1,18,many,TRBJ2-7,TRBD1,TGCAGTGCTGCTAAGGGTGGTCCGGGGACAGGGGGGTCCTACGAGCAGTACTTC,CSAAKGGPGTGGSYEQYF
TRBV30,14,many,TRBJ2-7,NA,TGTGCCTGGAGTATGGGGGGTAGTGCCTACGAGCAGTACTTC,CAWSMGGSAYEQYF
TRBV7-2,15,NA,TRBJ1-5,NA,TGCGCCAGCAGCTTAGGCTCCTGTGGAAATCAGCCCCAGCATTTT,CASSLGSCGNQPQHF
TRBV7-9,16,many,TRBJ1-4,NA,TGTGCCAGCAGCCCTTTTAATCTTGCAACTAATGAAAAACTGTTTTTT,CASSPFNLATNEKLFF
TRBV19,13,NA,TRBJ1-2,NA,TGTGCCAGTATTAGTGGTCAGAACTATGGCTACACCTTC,CASISGQNYGYTF
TRBV19,14,many,TRBJ1-1,NA,TGTGCCAGTAGTATATCCCCTTCGCACACTGAAGCTCTCTTT,CASSISPSHTEALF
TRBV4-2,17,NA,TRBJ2-2,NA,TGTGCCAGCAGACAGGCCGTCGGGGGGCGAGTAACCGGGGAGTTGTTTTTT,CASRQAVGGRVTGELFF
TRBV28,15,many,TRBJ1-2,NA,TGTGCCAGCAGTTTATCCGGCAGGGGCCGAGATGGCTACACCTTC,CASSLSGRGRDGYTF
TRBV4-3,16,many,TRBJ2-1,TRBD2,TGCGCCAGCAGCCAAGAGGGCGGGAGCTCCTACAATGAGCAGTTCTTC,CASSQEGGSSYNEQFF
TRBV7-2,19,NA,TRBJ2-3,TRBD2,TGTGCCAGCAGCTTTAGCCCCTGGGTTACTAGCGGGAGCGCAGATACGCAGTATTTT,CASSFSPWVTSGSADTQYF
TRBV28,16,few,TRBJ2-1,TRBD2,TGTGCCAGCAGCCCATGGAGCGGGGTAGTGGATGGTGAGCAGTTCTTC,CASSPWSGVVDGEQFF
TRBV11-3,15,many,TRBJ1-6,NA,TGTGCCAGCAGCTTTTGGACCGGTGATAATTCACCCCTCCACTTT,CASSFWTGDNSPLHF
TRBV9,13,NA,TRBJ2-7,NA,TGTGCCAGCAGCTCCTCAAACTTGGCTGAGCAGTACTTC,CASSSSNLAEQYF